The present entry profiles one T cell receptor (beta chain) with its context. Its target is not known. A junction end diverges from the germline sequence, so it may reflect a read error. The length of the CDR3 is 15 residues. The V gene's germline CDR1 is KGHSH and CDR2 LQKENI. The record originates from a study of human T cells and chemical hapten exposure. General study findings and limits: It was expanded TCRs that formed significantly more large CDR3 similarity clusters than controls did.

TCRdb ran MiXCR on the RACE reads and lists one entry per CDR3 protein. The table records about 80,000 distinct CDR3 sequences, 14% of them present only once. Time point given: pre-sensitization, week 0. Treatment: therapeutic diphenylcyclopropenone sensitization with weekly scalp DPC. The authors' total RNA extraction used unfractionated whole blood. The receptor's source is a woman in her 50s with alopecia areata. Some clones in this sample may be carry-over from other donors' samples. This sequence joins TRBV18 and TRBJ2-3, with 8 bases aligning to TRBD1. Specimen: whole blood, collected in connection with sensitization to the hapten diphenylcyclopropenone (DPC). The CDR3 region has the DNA TGTGCCAGCTCACCATCCAGGGGGCGCACGGATACGCAGTATTTT. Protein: CASSPSRGRTDTQYF.